The 9 T cell receptor beta chains listed next were all sequenced from one sample in a study of cytomegalovirus exposure and HLA in healthy donors. Sequencing was performed with immunoSEQ multiplex PCR; in TCRdb, only in-frame clones are kept and a portion is missing. Of a few hundred thousand clones in the sample, roughly 88% were seen once. Sequencing used PBMCs. The receptors originated from a woman in her 30s in good health and CMV-seronegative.

This clone was seen a handful of times. The V call is TRBV11-2, the J call TRBJ2-1; TRBD2 aligns across 11 bases. The trim removed 6 bases at V and 7 bases at J, leaving 8 bases unmatched. Germline assignment: CDR1 SGHAT and CDR2 FQNNGV. This CDR3 has 15 residues. CDR3 in DNA: TGTGCCAGCAGGGAACTAGCGGGAGAATGGAATGAGCAGTTCTTC. Residues: CASRELAGEWNEQFF.

The chain carries TRBV30 and TRBJ2-7, with TRBD2 matching over 11 bases. This CDR3 spans 13 amino acids. Looked up from germline, CDR1 is GTSNPN and CDR2 is SVGIG (reference sequence). Germline trimming cut 6 bases from V and 1 base from J; bases unmatched to any gene: 2. CDR3 region: CACSSGGSYEQYF. As DNA, the CDR3 is TGTGCCTGTTCTAGCGGGGGGTCCTACGAGCAGTACTTC.

The CDR3 reads CASRGLAGYNEQFF. The DNA for the CDR3 is TGTGCCAGCAGAGGACTAGCGGGATACAATGAGCAGTTCTTC. The genes are TRBV7-9 and TRBJ2-1; 12 bases are a match to TRBD2. This CDR3 comprises 14 residues. The junction had 1 base not matched to a gene; V was cut back by 6 bases and J by 4 bases. Germline V gene data show CDR1 as SEHNR and CDR2 as FQNEAQ (reference sequence). Looking up the rest from reference TRBV7-9 and TRBJ2-1 gives the full variable domain: DTGVSQNPRHKITKRGQNVTFRCDPISEHNRLYWYRQTLGQGPEFLTYFQNEAQLEKSRLLSDRFSAERPKGSFSTLEIQRTEQGDSAMYLCASRGLAGYNEQFFGPGTRLTVL.

The table lists this clone with a few counts. This rearrangement joins TRBV5-1 to TRBJ2-7; D perhaps matches TRBD2 (6 bases). Between the trimmed V and J ends, which lost 4 bases and 5 bases, there was a span of 13 bases. CDR3 size: 13 residues. Per germline, CDR1 SGHRS and CDR2 YFSETQ. The CDR3 here is CASSLLEGNEQYF. The CDR3 region has the DNA TGCGCCAGCAGCCTCCTGGAGGGAAACGAGCAGTACTTC.

This chain uses TRBV9 with TRBJ2-1, with 7 bases fitting TRBD2. The CDR3 runs to 14 residues. Germline V gene sequence: CDR1 SGDLS, CDR2 YYNGEE. V dropped 0 bases and J dropped 7; count of bases not matched to a gene: 4. The DNA for the CDR3 is TGTGCCAGCAGCGTAGTTGTGGGAGGGAATGAGCAGTTCTTC. As protein: CASSVVVGGNEQFF.

V is TRBV7-9 and J is TRBJ2-7; D is unresolved. The length of the CDR3 is 15 residues. The V and J ends lost 2 bases and 1 base respectively, with 12 bases between them. Germline CDR1 and CDR2: SEHNR and FQNEAQ (reference sequence). As DNA, the CDR3 is TGTGCCAGCAGCTTAAGCCGGTTTGAATCCTACGAGCAGTACTTC. It yields the protein CASSLSRFESYEQYF.

This clone was counted a few times. The same CDR3 can be traced to other DNA sequences in this sample. This chain uses TRBV29-1 with TRBJ1-1; 10 bases fit TRBD1. Trimming took 5 bases from V and 1 from J; bases not matched to a gene: 1. The CDR3 consists of 13 residues. Germline assignment: CDR1 SQVTM and CDR2 ANQGSEA. CDR3 region: CSVRTGGNTEAFF. In nucleotides, the CDR3 is TGCAGCGTTCGGACAGGGGGGAACACTGAAGCTTTCTTT.

The chain recombines TRBV27 with TRBJ2-2; possibly TRBD2 for D (6 bases). V was pared by 3 bases and J by 6 bases, with 17 bases between. CDR1 is MNHEY and CDR2 is SMNVEV in the germline V gene (reference sequence). The CDR3 has 16 amino acids. CDR3 coding DNA: TGTGCCAGCAGTTTCGGCCCTAGCGTTTTCGCCGGGGAGCTGTTTTTT. Encoded protein: CASSFGPSVFAGELFF.

DNA of the CDR3: TGTGCCAGTAGACTTACAGGGGCCGCTAGCACAGATACGCAGTATTTT. Its protein is CASRLTGAASTDTQYF. The chain employs TRBV19 and TRBJ2-3; TRBD1 matches at 7 bases. Germline V gene sequence: CDR1 LNHDA, CDR2 SQIVND (reference sequence). V dropped 6 bases and J dropped 0; count of bases not matched to a gene: 9. The CDR3 has 16 residues.